This T cell receptor (beta chain) was documented in a study of regulatory T cells in long-lasting Graves disease. Time point specified: newly diagnosed GD, antithyroid drugs for less than 3 months. RNA extracted from PBMCs served as the sequencing template. An endocrinology department in Xi'an, China, recruited the patients. Arm-PCR of CDR3 regions and iRepertoire HTBI primers were used to build TCR beta libraries. TCRdb ran MiXCR on the multiplex PCR reads and lists one entry per CDR3 protein. Found here are 200,000 to 250,000 distinct CDR3 sequences, roughly 18% of them singletons; the top ten hold 22%. The sample consisted of peripheral blood mononuclear cells (PBMCs), taken at new diagnosis, from a patient treated with antithyroid drugs. This TCR derives from a female donor with Graves disease.

CDR3 coding DNA: TGCAGTGCTAGGGGCGCCGAGAACACCGGGGAGCTGTTTTTT. This translates into CSARGAENTGELFF. The chain carries TRBV20-1 and TRBJ2-2, with D uncertain. This CDR3 region has 14 residues. Germline V gene lookup returns CDR1 DFQATT and CDR2 SNEGSKA (reference sequence). V lost 3 bases to trimming and J lost 1 base, with 9 bases between them.